Shown below are 24 T cell receptor beta chains from a single sample sequenced in a study of blood T cells in healthy people across ages. A sample-barcoded 5' primer and a J-beta primer mix were used in a second PCR of about 7 to 12 cycles. TCRdb fed the 5' RACE reads into MiXCR, producing one record per CDR3 protein. The profile shows 450,000 to 650,000 distinct CDR3 sequences, 24% of them singletons. These data are also associated with another study on T cells of mothers and their children.

The sample comprised blood. Every receptor here comes from a boy aged 5-17 years in good health.

V is TRBV4-1 and J is TRBJ2-3; maybe TRBD1 (6 bases). This CDR3 has 16 amino acids. Trimming took off 4 bases at V and 6 bases at J, with 20 bases between the two ends. The germline gives CDR1 MGHRA, CDR2 YSYEKL. This CDR3 is CASSRPRTERGDTQYF. The CDR3 bases are TGCGCCAGCAGCCGGCCCCGGACAGAGCGCGGGGATACGCAGTATTTT.

This clonotype showed up just once. One junction end does not reproduce the germline sequence, and a read error may be involved. This rearrangement joins TRBV7-9 to TRBJ2-7; 7 positions match TRBD2. The length of the CDR3 is 16 residues. Germline V gene lookup returns CDR1 SEHNR and CDR2 FQNEAQ (reference sequence). CDR3: CASSLEAGFNSYEQYF. For the CDR3, the DNA is TGTGCCAGTAGCTTAGAAGCGGGGTTCAACTCCTACGAGCAGTACTTC. Drawing the rest from reference TRBV7-9 and TRBJ2-7, the complete variable domain is DTGVSQNPRHKITKRGQNVTFRCDPISEHNRLYWYRQTLGQGPEFLTYFQNEAQLEKSRLLSDRFSAERPKGSFSTLEIQRTEQGDSAMYLCASSLEAGFNSYEQYFGPGTRLTVT.

This clonotype showed up just a few times. The chain is built from TRBV27 and TRBJ2-3; 8 nucleotides line up with TRBD1. V lost 3 bases, J lost 1 base, and 6 bases stayed unmatched. Germline V gene lookup returns CDR1 MNHEY and CDR2 SMNVEV (reference sequence). This CDR3 region has 16 residues. The DNA of the CDR3 is TGTGCCAGCAGTTTGGCAGGGGGCTGGGGCACAGATACGCAGTATTTT. It is translated as CASSLAGGWGTDTQYF.

This clonotype was seen only a few times. The gene calls are TRBV20-1 and TRBJ2-5, with 9 nucleotides matching TRBD1. V gave up 0 bases and J gave up 11 bases; unmatched junction bases: 13. Germline V CDR1 and CDR2: DFQATT, SNEGSKA (reference sequence). This CDR3 has 15 residues. CDR3 nucleotide sequence: TGCAGTGCTAGAGAGGGTGCGGGACAGGGAAAGGAGCAGTACTTC. This sequence encodes CSAREGAGQGKEQYF.

This clonotype showed up just a few times. V is TRBV20-1 and J is TRBJ2-1; tentative D call: TRBD1 (6 bases). Trimming stripped 5 bases from V and 7 bases from J, with 24 bases between. Germline CDR1 reads DFQATT; CDR2 reads SNEGSKA (reference sequence). The CDR3 has 16 residues. CDR3 sequence: CSAPEHRRTGSNEQFF. The CDR3 nucleotides read TGCAGTGCTCCAGAGCACCGACGAACAGGGTCGAATGAGCAGTTCTTC.

CDR3 region: CASSFLTLGLAPQETQYF. The CDR3 DNA reads TGTGCCAGCAGCTTTTTGACGTTGGGACTAGCCCCCCAAGAGACCCAGTACTTC. The V gene is TRBV7-9, the J gene TRBJ2-5; TRBD2 agrees at 9 bases. V shed 3 bases and J 1 base; nucleotides not matched to a gene: 12. The CDR3 is 18 amino acids. Germline V gene sequence: CDR1 SEHNR, CDR2 FQNEAQ (reference sequence).

The table lists this clonotype with many counts. The chain carries TRBV7-8 and TRBJ2-5; D unclear. There are 15 residues in the CDR3. Trimming removed 1 base at V and 2 bases at J, with 11 bases between. Looked up from germline, CDR1 is SGHVS and CDR2 is FQNEAQ. Here the CDR3 DNA reads TGTGCCAGCAGCTTAGAGATGGGCAGACAAGAGACCCAGTACTTC. It codes for CASSLEMGRQETQYF.

Regarding this clonotype: Because the CDR3 is missing its conserved closing phenylalanine or tryptophan, this is likely a read error. CDR3 region: CATSDSNPGSYNEQFL. The CDR3, as DNA: TGTGCCACCAGTGATTCCAACCCGGGTTCCTACAATGAGCAGTTCCTC. The chain employs TRBV24-1 and TRBJ2-1; D not resolved. Per the germline V gene, CDR1 is KGHDR and CDR2 is SFDVKD. V was cut by 2 bases and J by 1 base, with 11 bases left in between. CDR3 length: 16 residues.

This clonotype has just a few counts. CDR3 nucleotides: TGCAGTGCTCCCGACCCCAGACTAGGGTCAAAAGAGACCCAGTACTTC. Translated, it gives CSAPDPRLGSKETQYF. The gene calls are TRBV20-1 and TRBJ2-5; possibly TRBD2 for D (6 bases). Trimming removed 5 bases from V and 3 bases from J, with 22 bases in between. From germline, CDR1 is DFQATT and CDR2 SNEGSKA (reference sequence). This CDR3 region has 16 residues.

By proportion, this clonotype is medium-sized (0.01 to 0.1%). V usage is TRBV4-1 and J usage is TRBJ2-5, with TRBD2 matching 13 bases. The V gene end was trimmed by 4 bases and the J gene end by 1 base; junction bases not matched to a gene: 3. The CDR3 loop spans 16 amino acids. Germline V gives CDR1 MGHRA, CDR2 YSYEKL. The CDR3 protein is CASSLRTSGGQETQYF. As DNA, the CDR3 is TGCGCCAGCAGCCTCCGGACTAGCGGGGGCCAAGAGACCCAGTACTTC.

V and J are TRBV7-2 and TRBJ1-4; D remains ambiguous. In germline, CDR1 is SGHTA, CDR2 FQGNSA. The CDR3 is made up of 14 amino acids. The V end lost 2 bases, the J end lost 8 bases, and 12 bases lay between the germline ends. The CDR3 DNA reads TGTGCCAGCAGCTTACTTCGGACCGACGAAAAACTGTTTTTT. Encoded protein: CASSLLRTDEKLFF.

The chain links TRBV20-1 to TRBJ1-2; 7 nucleotides match TRBD1. V shed 3 bases, J shed 4 bases, and the junction held 2 bases outside the gene matches. CDR1 and CDR2 (germline): DFQATT, SNEGSKA (reference sequence). This CDR3 has 12 residues. CDR3 amino acids: CSASPGGYGYTF. CDR3 DNA: TGCAGTGCTAGCCCAGGGGGCTATGGCTACACCTTC.

This clonotype was seen more than once but under ten times. This chain connects TRBV12-3 or TRBV12-4 to TRBJ2-2, with unresolved D. V gave up 3 bases and J gave up 1 base, with 12 bases separating them. The CDR3 consists of 16 residues. CDR3 nucleotides: TGTGCCAGCAGTTTGAGGCCGATGAAGAACACCGGGGAGCTGTTTTTT. This encodes CASSLRPMKNTGELFF.

This clonotype was seen only a few times. The CDR3 region is CSAPAGGQLANYGYTF. CDR3 in DNA: TGCAGTGCCCCCGCCGGGGGACAGTTAGCTAACTATGGCTACACCTTC. V gene TRBV20-1 combines with J gene TRBJ1-2; 7 positions agree with TRBD1. The V and J ends lost 6 bases and 0 bases, in that order; junction bases with no gene match: 13. This CDR3 spans 16 amino acids. Germline V gene data show CDR1 as DFQATT and CDR2 as SNEGSKA (reference sequence).

The CDR3 region has the DNA TGTGCCAGCAGCTCTTACACGGGCTCCTACAATGAGCAGTTCTTC. Translating gives CASSSYTGSYNEQFF. V gene TRBV7-2 combines with J gene TRBJ2-1; D ambiguous. CDR1 is SGHTA, CDR2 FQGNSA, per germline. V was cut by 4 bases and J by 0 bases, with 10 bases left in between. The CDR3 contains 15 residues.

This sequence joins TRBV6-2 or TRBV6-3 and TRBJ2-5; 11 bases line up with TRBD2. Germline CDR1 reads MNHEY; CDR2 reads SVGEGT. This CDR3 contains 16 residues. Trimming removed 5 bases from V and 7 bases from J; junction bases left unmatched: 12. The chain's CDR3 is CASSDSQTSGVGTQYF. CDR3 DNA: TGTGCCAGCAGTGATTCCCAGACTAGCGGGGTCGGGACCCAGTACTTC.

The V gene is TRBV4-3, the J gene TRBJ2-2, with a tentative D call TRBD1 (6 bases). The CDR3 sequence is 17 residues long. Germline V gene data show CDR1 as LGHNA and CDR2 as YSLEER. Between the trimmed V and J ends, which lost 8 bases and 3 bases, there was a span of 22 bases. CDR3 amino acids: CASSLARHRDHTGELFF. The CDR3 DNA follows: TGCGCCAGCTCTCTCGCTCGACACAGGGACCACACCGGGGAGCTGTTTTTT.

In its sample, this clonotype was seen a few times. The chain joins TRBV5-1 to TRBJ2-7; the D is unclear. This CDR3 has 13 amino acids. The V gene lost 0 bases and the J gene lost 3 bases, with 7 bases spanning the gap. Per the germline V gene, CDR1 is SGHRS and CDR2 is YFSETQ. The DNA of the CDR3 is TGCGCCAGCAGCTTGGGATACGTCTACGAGCAGTACTTC. Translation: CASSLGYVYEQYF.

This clonotype was recorded many times. This sequence joins TRBV6-6 and TRBJ2-5; 7 nucleotides agree with TRBD1. The DNA end favors TRBJ2-7, so the J call may be wrong. This CDR3 region has 15 residues. Germline lookup yields CDR1 MNHNY and CDR2 SVGAGI (reference sequence). The CDR3 region is CASSSAGTASYEQYF. Here the CDR3 DNA reads TGTGCCAGCAGTTCCGCCGGGACAGCTTCCTACGAGCAGTACTTC.

J is TRBJ2-7 and V is TRBV12-3 or TRBV12-4; TRBD1 or TRBD2 may be the D gene (5 bases each). The CDR3 runs 15 residues. With 4 bases removed from V and 2 bases from J, the gap between germline ends came to 15 bases. CDR3 in DNA: TGTGCCAGCAGTTCCGGGGCCCCAGGCCCCTACGAGCAGTACTTC. Translated, it gives CASSSGAPGPYEQYF.

This clonotype was seen only a few times. The chain links TRBV7-8 to TRBJ2-5; D assignment may be TRBD1 or TRBD2 (5 bases each). Near its end, the DNA agrees better with TRBJ2-7, so the J call may be wrong. Per the germline V gene, CDR1 is SGHVS and CDR2 is FQNEAQ. This CDR3 spans 14 amino acids. CDR3 sequence: CASSLKSRGYEQYF. DNA of the CDR3: TGTGCCAGCAGCTTGAAGTCGAGGGGATACGAGCAGTACTTC.

This clonotype was counted a few times. This rearrangement joins TRBV30 to TRBJ1-5, with D possibly matching TRBD1 (6 bases). This CDR3 spans 14 amino acids. Per germline, CDR1 GTSNPN and CDR2 SVGIG (reference sequence). V lost 0 bases and J lost 3, with 9 bases in between. CDR3 DNA: TGTGCCTGGAGTGTTTGGGGGGCCAATCAGCCCCAGCATTTT. Translation gives CAWSVWGANQPQHF.

The rearrangement uses TRBV4-3 and TRBJ1-1; no clear D. This CDR3 is built from 15 residues. Trimming pared 0 bases from V and 0 bases from J, leaving 8 bases between. The germline gives CDR1 LGHNA, CDR2 YSLEER. CDR3 DNA: TGCGCCAGCAGCCAAGACAGGCGGTTGAACACTGAAGCTTTCTTT. Translation: CASSQDRRLNTEAFF.

This clonotype was seen more than once but under ten times. The chain carries TRBV29-1 and TRBJ1-2; possible D gene TRBD1, 5 bases. This CDR3 spans 14 amino acids. CDR1 is SQVTM, CDR2 ANQGSEA, per germline. With 7 bases removed from V and 2 bases from J, the gap between germline ends came to 17 bases. The CDR3 is CSGEQQAPNYGYTF. The CDR3 DNA reads as TGCAGCGGAGAACAACAGGCTCCAAACTATGGCTACACCTTC. Full variable domain (remainder filled in from reference TRBV29-1 and TRBJ1-2): SAVISQKPSRDICQRGTSLTIQCQVDSQVTMMFWYRQQPGQSLTLIATANQGSEATYESGFVIDKFPISRPNLTFSTLTVSNMSPEDSSIYLCSGEQQAPNYGYTFGSGTRLTVV.